This TCR beta chain was captured by sequencing in a study of blood T cell repertoires in COVID-19. This CDR3 is 14 amino acids long. The germline V gene encodes CDR1 PRHDT and CDR2 FYEKMQ (reference sequence). After removal of 5 bases from V and 4 bases from J, the junction contained 6 bases not matched to a gene. Sequenced by immunoSEQ multiplex PCR; TCRdb stores in-frame clones only, minus some. The data show 180,000 or so clones, around 78% seen once. The receptor's source is a woman between 50 and 59 years old who had recovered from COVID-19. The material sequenced was PBMCs or T cells enriched from blood (not recorded which). The V gene is TRBV13, the J gene TRBJ2-5, with 8 bases identical to TRBD1. The CDR3 DNA is TGTGCCAGCAGCCGGACAGGGCCGGGAGAGACCCAGTACTTC. It is translated as CASSRTGPGETQYF.